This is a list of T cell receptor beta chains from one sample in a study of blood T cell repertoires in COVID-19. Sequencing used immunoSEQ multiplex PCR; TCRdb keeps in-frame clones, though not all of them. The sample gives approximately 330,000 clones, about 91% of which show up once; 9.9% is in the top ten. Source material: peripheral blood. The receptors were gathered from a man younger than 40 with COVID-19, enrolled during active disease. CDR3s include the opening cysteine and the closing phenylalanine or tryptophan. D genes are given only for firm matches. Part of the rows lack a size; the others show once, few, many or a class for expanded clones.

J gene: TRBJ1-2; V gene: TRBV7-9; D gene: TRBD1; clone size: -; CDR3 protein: CASSLPQGANGYTF; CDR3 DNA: TGTGCCAGCAGCTTGCCGCAGGGGGCGAATGGCTACACCTTC
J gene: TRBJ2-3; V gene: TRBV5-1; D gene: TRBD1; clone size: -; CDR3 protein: CASSTDRGRDTQYF; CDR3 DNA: TGCGCCAGCAGCACAGACAGGGGGCGGGATACGCAGTATTTT
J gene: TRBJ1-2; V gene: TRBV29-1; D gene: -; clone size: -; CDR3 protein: CSVEVRADGYTF; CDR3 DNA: TGCAGCGTTGAAGTCAGGGCGGATGGCTACACCTTC
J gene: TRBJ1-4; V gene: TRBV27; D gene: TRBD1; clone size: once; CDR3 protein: CASSLGGQGARSREKLFF; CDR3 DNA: TGTGCCAGCAGTTTAGGGGGGCAGGGGGCGCGAAGTAGAGAAAAACTGTTTTTT
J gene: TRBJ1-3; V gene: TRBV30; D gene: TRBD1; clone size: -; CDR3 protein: CAWRGDRGGNTIYF; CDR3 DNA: TGTGCCTGGAGGGGGGACAGGGGAGGAAACACCATATATTTT
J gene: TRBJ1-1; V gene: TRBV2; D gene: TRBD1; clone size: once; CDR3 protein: CASIVDRANTEAFF; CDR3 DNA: TGTGCCAGCATAGTCGACAGGGCGAACACTGAAGCTTTCTTT
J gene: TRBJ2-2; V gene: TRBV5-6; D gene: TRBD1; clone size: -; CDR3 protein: CASSPGKNRGRAGELFF; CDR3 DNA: TGTGCCAGCAGCCCTGGGAAAAACAGGGGACGCGCCGGGGAGCTGTTTTTT
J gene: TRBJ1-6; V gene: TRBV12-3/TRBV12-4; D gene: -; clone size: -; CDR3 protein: CASSLRGGSPLHF; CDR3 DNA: TGTGCCAGCAGTTTACGGGGGGGGTCACCCCTCCACTTT
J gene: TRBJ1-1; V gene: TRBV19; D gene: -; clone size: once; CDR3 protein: CASKGDTAEAFF; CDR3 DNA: TGTGCCAGTAAGGGGGATACAGCTGAAGCTTTCTTT
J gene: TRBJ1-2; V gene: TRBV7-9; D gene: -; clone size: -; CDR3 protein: CASSLGRRRQSGYTF; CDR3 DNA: TGTGCCAGCAGCTTAGGCCGGCGGAGGCAGTCTGGCTACACCTTC
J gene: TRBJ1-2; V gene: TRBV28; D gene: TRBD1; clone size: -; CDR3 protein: CASSVHRGPGYTF; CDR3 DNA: TGTGCCAGCAGCGTACACAGGGGTCCGGGCTACACCTTC
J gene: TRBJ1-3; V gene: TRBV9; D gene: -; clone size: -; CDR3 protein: CASSASGLLNTIYF; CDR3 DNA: TGTGCCAGCAGCGCCTCGGGACTGCTAAACACCATATATTTT
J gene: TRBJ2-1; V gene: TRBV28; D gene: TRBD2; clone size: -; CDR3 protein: CASSSSLGASGSSYNEQFF; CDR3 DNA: TGTGCCAGCAGTTCTTCCCTGGGAGCTAGCGGCAGCTCCTACAATGAGCAGTTCTTC
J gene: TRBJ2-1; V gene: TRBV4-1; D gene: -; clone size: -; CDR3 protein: CASSQDSVTQPYNEQFF; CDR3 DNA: TGCGCCAGCAGCCAAGATAGTGTGACTCAACCCTACAATGAGCAGTTCTTC
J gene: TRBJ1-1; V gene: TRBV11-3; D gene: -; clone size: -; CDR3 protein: CASSLGRGTEAFF; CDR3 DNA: TGTGCCAGCAGCTTAGGTAGGGGAACTGAAGCTTTCTTT
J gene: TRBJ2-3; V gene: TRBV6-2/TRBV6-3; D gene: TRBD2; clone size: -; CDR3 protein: CASTPTFSGRTDTQYF; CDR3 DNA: TGTGCCAGCACCCCCACCTTTAGCGGGAGGACAGATACGCAGTATTTT
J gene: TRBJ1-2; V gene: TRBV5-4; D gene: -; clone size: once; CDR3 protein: CASSSGAYGYTF; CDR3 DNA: TGTGCCAGCAGCTCAGGGGCTTATGGCTACACCTTC
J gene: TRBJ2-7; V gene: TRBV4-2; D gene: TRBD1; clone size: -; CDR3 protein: CASSHGTGYEQYF; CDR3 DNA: TGTGCCAGCAGCCACGGGACAGGCTACGAGCAGTACTTC
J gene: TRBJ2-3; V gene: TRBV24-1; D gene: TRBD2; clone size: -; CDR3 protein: CATSDFAGGPDTQYF; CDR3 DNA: TGTGCCACCAGTGATTTCGCGGGGGGGCCAGATACGCAGTATTTT
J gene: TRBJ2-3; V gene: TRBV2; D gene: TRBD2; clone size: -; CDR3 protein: CASTSGRASTDTQYF; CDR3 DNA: TGTGCCAGCACTAGCGGGAGGGCCAGCACAGATACGCAGTATTTT